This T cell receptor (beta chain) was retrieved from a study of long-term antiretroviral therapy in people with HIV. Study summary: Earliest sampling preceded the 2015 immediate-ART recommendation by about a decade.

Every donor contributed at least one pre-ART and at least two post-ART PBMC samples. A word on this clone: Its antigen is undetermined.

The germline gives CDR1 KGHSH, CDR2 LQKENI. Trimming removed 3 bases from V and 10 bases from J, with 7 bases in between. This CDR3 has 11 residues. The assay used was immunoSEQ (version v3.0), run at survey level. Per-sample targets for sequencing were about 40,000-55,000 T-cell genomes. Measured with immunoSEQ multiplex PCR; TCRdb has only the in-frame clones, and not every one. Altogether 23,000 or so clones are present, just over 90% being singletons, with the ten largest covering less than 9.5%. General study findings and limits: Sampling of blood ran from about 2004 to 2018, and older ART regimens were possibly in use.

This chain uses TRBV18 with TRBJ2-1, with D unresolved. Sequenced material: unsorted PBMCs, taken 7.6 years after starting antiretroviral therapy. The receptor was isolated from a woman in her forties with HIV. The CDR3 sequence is CASSPGKEQFF. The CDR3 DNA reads TGTGCCAGCTCACCTGGTAAAGAGCAGTTCTTC.